A selection of T cell receptor beta chains follows, all from one sample in a study of blood T cell repertoires in COVID-19. Generated by immunoSEQ multiplex PCR, the TCRdb table keeps only in-frame clones and is missing some. The sample includes roughly 150,000 clones, about 80% of them seen just once. Sequences were obtained from PBMCs or T cells enriched from blood (not recorded which). The receptors shown here come from a woman in her sixties or seventies who had recovered from COVID-19. CDR3s include the opening cysteine and the closing phenylalanine or tryptophan. A D gene is named only where the DNA matches it firmly. Only some rows state a clone size, as once, few, many or a class for expanded clones.

V gene	D gene	J gene	clone size	CDR3 protein	CDR3 DNA
TRBV24-1	TRBD1	TRBJ2-1	few	CATGTGNYNEQFF	TGTGCCACCGGGACAGGAAACTACAATGAGCAGTTCTTC
TRBV13	.	TRBJ2-7	.	CASSTRSEHDLSEQYF	TGTGCCAGCAGCACCCGTTCTGAGCACGACTTGAGCGAGCAGTACTTC
TRBV24-1	.	TRBJ1-2	once	CATSDFPGNGYTF	TGTGCCACCAGTGATTTCCCAGGGAACGGCTACACCTTC
TRBV27	TRBD1	TRBJ1-1	.	CASSLTGHTEAFF	TGTGCCAGCAGTCTGACAGGGCACACTGAAGCTTTCTTT
TRBV3-1/TRBV3-2	.	TRBJ2-7	many	CASSLLSGGYEQYF	TGTGCCAGCAGCCTCCTTTCCGGGGGCTACGAGCAGTACTTC
TRBV9	TRBD2	TRBJ2-3	.	CASSARPGLAEITDTQYF	TGTGCCAGCAGCGCAAGGCCCGGACTAGCGGAGATCACAGATACGCAGTATTTT
TRBV18	.	TRBJ2-2	.	CASSPPDRQAGELFF	TGTGCCAGCTCACCACCTGACCGACAGGCCGGGGAGCTGTTTTTT
TRBV5-4	TRBD2	TRBJ2-3	.	CASSFRSSGGAGDTQYF	TGTGCCAGCAGCTTTCGGTCTAGCGGGGGGGCTGGGGATACGCAGTATTTT
TRBV2	.	TRBJ2-7	.	CASSEGAGGTYEQYF	TGTGCCAGCAGCGAAGGGGCTGGGGGCACCTACGAGCAGTACTTC
TRBV5-4	TRBD1	TRBJ2-5	.	CASSGGQNQETQYF	TGTGCCAGCAGCGGGGGACAGAATCAAGAGACCCAGTACTTC
TRBV27	.	TRBJ2-5	.	CASSYGGPGETQYF	TGTGCCAGCAGTTATGGGGGCCCTGGCGAGACCCAGTACTTC
TRBV5-1	TRBD2	TRBJ2-7	once	CASSLGGSSYEQYF	TGCGCCAGCAGCTTGGGCGGGAGCTCCTACGAGCAGTACTTC
TRBV13	TRBD1	TRBJ2-1	.	CASSTDRGNEQFF	TGTGCCAGCAGCACCGACAGGGGTAATGAGCAGTTCTTC
TRBV30	.	TRBJ2-2	.	CAWSSRMNTGELFF	TGTGCCTGGAGCTCGCGAATGAACACCGGGGAGCTGTTTTTT
TRBV7-6	TRBD2	TRBJ2-3	.	CASSKSGGGGDTQYF	TGTGCCAGCAGCAAGAGCGGGGGAGGGGGGGATACGCAGTATTTT
TRBV2	.	TRBJ1-1	.	CASSGMFTEAFF	TGTGCCAGCAGTGGTATGTTTACTGAAGCTTTCTTT
TRBV19	TRBD1	TRBJ1-5	.	CASSMAGGVNQPQHF	TGTGCCAGTAGTATGGCAGGGGGAGTAAATCAGCCCCAGCATTTT
TRBV3-1/TRBV3-2	.	TRBJ1-3	.	CASSQVSEWRGNTIYF	TGTGCCAGCAGCCAAGTATCCGAATGGAGGGGAAACACCATATATTTT
TRBV7-6	TRBD1	TRBJ2-7	.	CASSYTGGSYEQYF	TGTGCCAGCAGCTATACAGGGGGAAGCTACGAGCAGTACTTC
TRBV6-5	TRBD1	TRBJ2-6	once	CASSGQHSGANVLTF	TGTGCCAGCTCGGGACAGCACTCTGGGGCCAACGTCCTGACTTTC